This T cell receptor (beta chain) is drawn from a study of blood T cell repertoires in COVID-19. Assay used: immunoSEQ multiplex PCR; TCRdb lists only in-frame clones, some missing. The data hold about 330,000 clones, with 80% to 90% observed a single time. This clone came up a few times. Sequencing used peripheral blood. The TCR originated in a man aged 30 to 45 with COVID-19, enrolled during active disease.

This CDR3 is CASSVGTSGSGHEQYF. CDR3 DNA sequence: TGTGCCAGCAGCGTAGGCACTAGCGGGAGCGGCCACGAGCAGTACTTC. The V call is TRBV9, the J call TRBJ2-7; 11 bases line up with TRBD2. Germline values: CDR1 SGDLS, CDR2 YYNGEE. There are 16 residues in the CDR3. V gave up 0 bases and J gave up 5 bases; unmatched junction bases: 7.